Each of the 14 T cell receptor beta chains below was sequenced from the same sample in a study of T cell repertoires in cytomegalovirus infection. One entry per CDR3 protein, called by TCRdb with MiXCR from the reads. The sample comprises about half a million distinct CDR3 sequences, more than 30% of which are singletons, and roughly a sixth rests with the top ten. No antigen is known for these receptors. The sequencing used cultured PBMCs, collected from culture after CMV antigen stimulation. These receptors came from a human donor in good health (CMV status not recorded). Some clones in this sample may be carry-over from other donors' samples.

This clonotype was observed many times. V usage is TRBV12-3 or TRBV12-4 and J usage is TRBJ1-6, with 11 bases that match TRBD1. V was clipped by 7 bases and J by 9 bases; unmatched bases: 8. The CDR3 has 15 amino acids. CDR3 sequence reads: CASTPSGQGASPLHF. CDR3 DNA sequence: TGTGCCAGCACCCCCTCCGGACAGGGGGCTTCACCCCTCCACTTT.

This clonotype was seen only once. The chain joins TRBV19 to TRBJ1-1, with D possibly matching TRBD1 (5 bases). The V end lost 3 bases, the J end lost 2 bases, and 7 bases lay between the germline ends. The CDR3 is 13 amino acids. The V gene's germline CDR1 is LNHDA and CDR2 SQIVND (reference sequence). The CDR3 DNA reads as TGTGCCAGTAGTATCGGGGCAAACACTGAAGCTTTCTTT. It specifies CASSIGANTEAFF.

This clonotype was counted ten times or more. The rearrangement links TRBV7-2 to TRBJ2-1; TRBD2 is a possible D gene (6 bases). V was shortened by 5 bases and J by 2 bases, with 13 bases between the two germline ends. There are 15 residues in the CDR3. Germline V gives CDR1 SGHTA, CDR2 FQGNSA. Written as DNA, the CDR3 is TGTGCCAGCAGCCCCGGGACTGCCGCCTACAATGAGCAGTTCTTC. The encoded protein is CASSPGTAAYNEQFF. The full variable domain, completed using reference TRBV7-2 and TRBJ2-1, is GAGVSQSPSNKVTEKGKDVELRCDPISGHTALYWYRQSLGQGLEFLIYFQGNSAPDKSGLPSDRFSAERTGGSVSTLTIQRTQQEDSAVYLCASSPGTAAYNEQFFGPGTRLTVL.

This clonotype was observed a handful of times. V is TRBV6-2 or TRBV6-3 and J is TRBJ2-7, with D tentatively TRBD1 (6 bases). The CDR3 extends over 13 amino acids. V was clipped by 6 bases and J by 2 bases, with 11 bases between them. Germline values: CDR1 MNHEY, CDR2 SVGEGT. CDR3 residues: CASRPTGTYEQYV. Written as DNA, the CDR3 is TGTGCCAGCAGGCCGACAGGTACCTACGAGCAGTACGTC.

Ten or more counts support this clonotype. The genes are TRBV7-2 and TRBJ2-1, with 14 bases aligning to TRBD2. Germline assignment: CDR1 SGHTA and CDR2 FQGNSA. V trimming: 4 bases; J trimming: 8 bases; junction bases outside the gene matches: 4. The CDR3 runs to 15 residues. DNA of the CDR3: TGTGCCAGCAGCTCGGGACTAGCGGGAGTCTATGAGCAGTTCTTC. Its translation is CASSSGLAGVYEQFF.

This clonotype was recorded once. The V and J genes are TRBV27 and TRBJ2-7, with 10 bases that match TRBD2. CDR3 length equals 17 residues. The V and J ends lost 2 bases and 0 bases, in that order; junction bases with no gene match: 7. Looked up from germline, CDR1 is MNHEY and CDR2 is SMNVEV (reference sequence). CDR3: CASSLGGLAGDSYEQYF. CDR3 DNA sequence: TGTGCCAGCAGTTTAGGAGGCCTAGCGGGAGACTCCTACGAGCAGTACTTC.

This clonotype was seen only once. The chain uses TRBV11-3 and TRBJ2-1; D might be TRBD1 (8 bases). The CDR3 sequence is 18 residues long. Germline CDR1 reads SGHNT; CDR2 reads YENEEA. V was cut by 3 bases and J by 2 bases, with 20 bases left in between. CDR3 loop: CASSLEQGGSGTYNEQFF. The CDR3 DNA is TGTGCCAGCAGCTTGGAACAGGGGGGGTCGGGGACCTACAATGAGCAGTTCTTC.

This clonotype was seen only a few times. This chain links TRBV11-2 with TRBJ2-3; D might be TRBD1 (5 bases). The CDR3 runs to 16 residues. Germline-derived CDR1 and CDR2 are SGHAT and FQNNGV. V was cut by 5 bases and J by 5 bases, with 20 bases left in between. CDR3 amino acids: CASSPLKGRPGDTQYF. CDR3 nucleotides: TGTGCCAGCAGCCCCCTAAAGGGGCGCCCCGGAGATACGCAGTATTTT. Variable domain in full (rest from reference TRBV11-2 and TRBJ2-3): EAGVAQSPRYKIIEKRQSVAFWCNPISGHATLYWYQQILGQGPKLLIQFQNNGVVDDSQLPKDRFSAERLKGVDSTLKIQPAKLEDSAVYLCASSPLKGRPGDTQYFGPGTRLTVL.

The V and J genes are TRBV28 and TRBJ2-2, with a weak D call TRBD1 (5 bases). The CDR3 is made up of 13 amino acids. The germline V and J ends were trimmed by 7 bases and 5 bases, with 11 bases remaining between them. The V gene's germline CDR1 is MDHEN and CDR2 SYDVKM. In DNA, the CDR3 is TGTGCCAGCATGGCAGGGTGGACCGGGGAGCTGTTTTTT. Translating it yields CASMAGWTGELFF.

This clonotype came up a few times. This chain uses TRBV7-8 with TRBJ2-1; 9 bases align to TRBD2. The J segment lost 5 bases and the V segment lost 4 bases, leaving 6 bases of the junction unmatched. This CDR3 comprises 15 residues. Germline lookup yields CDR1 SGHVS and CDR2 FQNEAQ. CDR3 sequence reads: CASSSLAGWDNEQFF. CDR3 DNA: TGTGCCAGCAGCTCCCTAGCGGGATGGGACAATGAGCAGTTCTTC.

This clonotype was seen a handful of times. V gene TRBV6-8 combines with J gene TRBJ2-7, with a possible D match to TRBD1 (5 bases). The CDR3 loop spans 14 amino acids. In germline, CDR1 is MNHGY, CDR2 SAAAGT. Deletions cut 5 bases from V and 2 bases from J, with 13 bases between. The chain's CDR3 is CASSRGTPPYEQYV. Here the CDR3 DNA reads TGTGCCAGCAGTAGGGGAACACCTCCCTACGAGCAGTACGTC.

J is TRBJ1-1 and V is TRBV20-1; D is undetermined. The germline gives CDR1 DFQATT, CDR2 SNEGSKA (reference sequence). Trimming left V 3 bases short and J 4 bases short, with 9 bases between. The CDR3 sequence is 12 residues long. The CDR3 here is CSASLGFTEAFF. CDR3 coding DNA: TGCAGTGCTAGCCTAGGTTTCACTGAAGCTTTCTTT.

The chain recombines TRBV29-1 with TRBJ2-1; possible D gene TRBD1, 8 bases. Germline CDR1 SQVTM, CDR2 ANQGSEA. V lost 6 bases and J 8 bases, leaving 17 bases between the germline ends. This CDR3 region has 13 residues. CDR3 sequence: CSVRTGGRDEQFF. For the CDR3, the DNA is TGCAGCGTGCGCACAGGGGGGAGGGATGAGCAGTTCTTC.

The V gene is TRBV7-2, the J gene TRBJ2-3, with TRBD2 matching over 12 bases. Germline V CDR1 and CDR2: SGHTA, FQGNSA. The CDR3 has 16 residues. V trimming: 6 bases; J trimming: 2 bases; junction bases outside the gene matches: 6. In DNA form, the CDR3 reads TGTGCCAGCAGGGGGACTAGCGGGCTGGTCACAGATACGCAGTATTTT. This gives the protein CASRGTSGLVTDTQYF.